The rows below give T cell receptor beta chains drawn from one sample of a study of human T cells and chemical hapten exposure. TCRdb passed the RACE reads through MiXCR, listing each CDR3 protein once. The table has 110,000 to 150,000 distinct CDR3 sequences, about 12% seen once. The sample consisted of whole blood, taken in connection with sensitization to the hapten diphenylcyclopropenone (DPC). Receptors were obtained from a woman between 50 and 59 years old with alopecia areata. Some clones in this sample may be carry-over from other donors' samples. Each CDR3 is given with its conserved first and last residue. Fields, in order: CDR3 protein, CDR3 DNA, D gene, V gene, clone size, J gene. A D gene is named only where the DNA matches it firmly. Clone size appears in some rows only: once, few, many, or a class for an expanded clone.

CDR3aa: CASSTPWTSSYNSPLHF
CDR3nt: TGTGCCAGTAGTACCCCCTGGACGAGCTCCTATAATTCACCCCTCCACTTT
d_gene: .
v_gene: TRBV19
abundance: .
j_gene: TRBJ1-6

CDR3aa: CASSLVVNTEAFF
CDR3nt: TGCGCCAGCAGCTTGGTGGTGAACACTGAAGCTTTCTTT
d_gene: .
v_gene: TRBV5-1
abundance: many
j_gene: TRBJ1-1

CDR3aa: CASSYTTGGYDEQYF
CDR3nt: TGTGCCAGCAGTTACACGACAGGGGGCTATGACGAGCAGTACTTC
d_gene: TRBD1
v_gene: TRBV6-5
abundance: few
j_gene: TRBJ2-7

CDR3aa: CATSRDEAGAQSDTQYF
CDR3nt: TGTGCCACCAGCAGAGATGAGGCGGGAGCCCAGTCGGATACGCAGTATTTT
d_gene: TRBD2
v_gene: TRBV15
abundance: many
j_gene: TRBJ2-3

CDR3aa: CASSPAGERTYEQYF
CDR3nt: TGTGCCAGCTCACCTGCGGGGGAGCGAACCTACGAGCAGTACTTC
d_gene: TRBD2
v_gene: TRBV18
abundance: many
j_gene: TRBJ2-7

CDR3aa: CAISQLGNEQYF
CDR3nt: TGTGCCATCAGTCAACTAGGGAACGAGCAGTACTTC
d_gene: .
v_gene: TRBV10-3
abundance: few
j_gene: TRBJ2-7

CDR3aa: CSARIDGTYEQYF
CDR3nt: TGCAGTGCTAGAATAGACGGAACCTACGAGCAGTACTTC
d_gene: .
v_gene: TRBV20-1
abundance: few
j_gene: TRBJ2-7

CDR3aa: CASSFQTSYNEQFF
CDR3nt: TGCGCCAGCAGCTTCCAGACCAGTTACAATGAGCAGTTCTTC
d_gene: .
v_gene: TRBV5-1
abundance: .
j_gene: TRBJ2-1

CDR3aa: CASTQKTVEAFF
CDR3nt: TGTGCCAGCACCCAAAAAACAGTTGAAGCTTTCTTT
d_gene: .
v_gene: TRBV6-6
abundance: many
j_gene: TRBJ1-1

CDR3aa: CASSSIRREGNNEQFF
CDR3nt: TGTGCCAGCAGTTCAATCCGAAGGGAGGGAAACAATGAGCAGTTCTTC
d_gene: TRBD2
v_gene: TRBV28
abundance: .
j_gene: TRBJ2-1

CDR3aa: CASSIRDLSADTQYF
CDR3nt: TGTGCCAGCAGCATCCGGGATTTATCGGCAGATACGCAGTATTTT
d_gene: .
v_gene: TRBV9
abundance: few
j_gene: TRBJ2-3

CDR3aa: CASNLAGGQETQYF
CDR3nt: TGTGCCAGCAACCTAGCGGGAGGCCAAGAGACCCAGTACTTC
d_gene: TRBD2
v_gene: TRBV6-6
abundance: .
j_gene: TRBJ2-5

CDR3aa: CATSQGKNQPQHF
CDR3nt: TGTGCCACCAGTCAGGGGAAAAATCAGCCCCAGCATTTT
d_gene: .
v_gene: TRBV24-1
abundance: few
j_gene: TRBJ1-5

CDR3aa: CASSMTGPTEQYF
CDR3nt: TGTGCCAGCAGCATGACCGGGCCAACCGAGCAGTACTTC
d_gene: .
v_gene: TRBV6-5
abundance: .
j_gene: TRBJ2-7

CDR3aa: CASIMFSQGANYGYTF
CDR3nt: TGTGCCAGCATAATGTTCTCTCAGGGGGCGAACTATGGCTACACCTTC
d_gene: TRBD1
v_gene: TRBV6-5
abundance: many
j_gene: TRBJ1-2

CDR3aa: CASSTSLGAGSPLHF
CDR3nt: TGTGCCAGCAGTACCTCTTTGGGGGCTGGCTCACCCCTCCACTTT
d_gene: .
v_gene: TRBV28
abundance: many
j_gene: TRBJ1-6

CDR3aa: CATSEPTSGRRNEQFF
CDR3nt: TGTGCCACCAGTGAACCAACTAGCGGGAGGAGGAATGAGCAGTTCTTC
d_gene: TRBD2
v_gene: TRBV24-1
abundance: few
j_gene: TRBJ2-1

CDR3aa: CASSTNLNTEAFF
CDR3nt: TGTGCCAGTAGCACTAACCTGAACACTGAAGCTTTCTTT
d_gene: .
v_gene: TRBV19
abundance: many
j_gene: TRBJ1-1

CDR3aa: CSAKQGLAYYEQYF
CDR3nt: TGCAGTGCTAAACAGGGACTAGCGTACTACGAGCAGTACTTC
d_gene: TRBD2
v_gene: TRBV20-1
abundance: .
j_gene: TRBJ2-7

CDR3aa: CASSEGSSYGYTF
CDR3nt: TGCGCCAGCAGTGAGGGGAGTTCCTATGGCTACACCTTC
d_gene: .
v_gene: TRBV10-1
abundance: few
j_gene: TRBJ1-2

CDR3aa: CASSLGGTASSYNEQFF
CDR3nt: TGTGCCAGCAGTTTAGGTGGCACCGCGAGCTCCTACAATGAGCAGTTCTTC
d_gene: .
v_gene: TRBV12-3/TRBV12-4
abundance: .
j_gene: TRBJ2-1

CDR3aa: CASSVASSYNEQFF
CDR3nt: TGTGCCAGCAGTGTAGCTTCCTCCTACAATGAGCAGTTCTTC
d_gene: .
v_gene: TRBV27
abundance: few
j_gene: TRBJ2-1

CDR3aa: CASSSRAGSNSREAFF
CDR3nt: TGTGCCAGCAGCTCCCGCGCAGGCAGCAACTCTCGTGAAGCTTTCTTT
d_gene: .
v_gene: TRBV11-3
abundance: few
j_gene: TRBJ1-1

CDR3aa: CASSAAGGLDIQYF
CDR3nt: TGTGCCAGCAGCGCAGCGGGAGGGTTGGACATTCAGTACTTC
d_gene: TRBD2
v_gene: TRBV9
abundance: few
j_gene: TRBJ2-4

CDR3aa: CASSPLYRGRANQPQHF
CDR3nt: TGTGCCAGCAGTCCCCTTTACAGGGGGCGGGCAAATCAGCCCCAGCATTTT
d_gene: TRBD1
v_gene: TRBV6-4
abundance: few
j_gene: TRBJ1-5

CDR3aa: CASSLDYAEAFF
CDR3nt: TGTGCCAGCAGCTTAGATTATGCTGAAGCTTTCTTT
d_gene: .
v_gene: TRBV7-9
abundance: .
j_gene: TRBJ1-1

CDR3aa: CSARPPLAQALNEQFF
CDR3nt: TGCAGTGCTAGACCCCCTCTAGCGCAAGCCCTCAATGAGCAGTTCTTC
d_gene: .
v_gene: TRBV20-1
abundance: many
j_gene: TRBJ2-1

CDR3aa: CASSLELGGRAGSYEQYF
CDR3nt: TGTGCCAGCAGTTTGGAGTTAGGAGGGAGGGCCGGGTCCTACGAGCAGTACTTC
d_gene: TRBD2
v_gene: TRBV28
abundance: .
j_gene: TRBJ2-7

CDR3aa: CASTPWSSGPNTGELFF
CDR3nt: TGTGCCAGCACCCCCTGGTCTAGCGGACCGAACACCGGGGAGCTGTTTTTT
d_gene: TRBD2
v_gene: TRBV6-5
abundance: many
j_gene: TRBJ2-2

CDR3aa: CATSDPSFGGASTDTQYF
CDR3nt: TGTGCCACCAGTGACCCCTCCTTCGGGGGGGCAAGCACAGATACGCAGTATTTT
d_gene: TRBD2
v_gene: TRBV24-1
abundance: .
j_gene: TRBJ2-3

CDR3aa: CASSPETARDIDGYTF
CDR3nt: TGTGCCAGCAGCCCGGAAACCGCCAGGGACATCGATGGCTACACCTTC
d_gene: .
v_gene: TRBV7-9
abundance: .
j_gene: TRBJ1-2

CDR3aa: CSVRDNEQFF
CDR3nt: TGCAGCGTCCGGGACAATGAGCAGTTCTTC
d_gene: .
v_gene: TRBV29-1
abundance: many
j_gene: TRBJ2-1

CDR3aa: CASSRTILRGGEQFF
CDR3nt: TGTGCCAGCAGCCGAACGATACTTAGAGGGGGTGAGCAGTTCTTC
d_gene: .
v_gene: TRBV12-3/TRBV12-4
abundance: .
j_gene: TRBJ2-1

CDR3aa: CASTRGVAGVNYNEQFF
CDR3nt: TGCGCCAGCACCCGGGGGGTAGCGGGAGTAAACTACAATGAGCAGTTCTTC
d_gene: TRBD2
v_gene: TRBV5-1
abundance: few
j_gene: TRBJ2-1

CDR3aa: CASSPWMEAYEQYF
CDR3nt: TGTGCCAGCAGCCCATGGATGGAGGCCTACGAGCAGTACTTC
d_gene: .
v_gene: TRBV14
abundance: many
j_gene: TRBJ2-7

CDR3aa: CASSFSNEKLFF
CDR3nt: TGCGCCAGCAGCTTTTCTAATGAAAAACTGTTTTTT
d_gene: .
v_gene: TRBV5-1
abundance: few
j_gene: TRBJ1-4

CDR3aa: CASSSQVSGANVLTF
CDR3nt: TGTGCCAGCAGCTCACAGGTATCTGGGGCCAACGTCCTGACTTTC
d_gene: .
v_gene: TRBV7-3
abundance: few
j_gene: TRBJ2-6

CDR3aa: CASSYEATRGNQPQHF
CDR3nt: TGTGCCAGCAGTTACGAGGCCACGAGGGGCAATCAGCCCCAGCATTTT
d_gene: .
v_gene: TRBV6-2/TRBV6-3
abundance: many
j_gene: TRBJ1-5

CDR3aa: CSARAGGRTQPQHF
CDR3nt: TGCAGTGCTAGAGCCGGCGGAAGGACTCAGCCCCAGCATTTT
d_gene: .
v_gene: TRBV20-1
abundance: few
j_gene: TRBJ1-5

CDR3aa: CASTIRTGRDQPQHF
CDR3nt: TGTGCCAGCACCATAAGGACAGGGCGGGATCAGCCCCAGCATTTT
d_gene: TRBD1
v_gene: TRBV7-2
abundance: few
j_gene: TRBJ1-5

CDR3aa: CASSLDPGQGYEQYF
CDR3nt: TGTGCCAGCAGCTTAGATCCGGGACAGGGTTACGAGCAGTACTTC
d_gene: TRBD1
v_gene: TRBV7-8
abundance: few
j_gene: TRBJ2-7

CDR3aa: CASSQDRQGAYEQYF
CDR3nt: TGTGCCAGCAGCCAAGATCGACAGGGGGCCTACGAGCAGTACTTC
d_gene: TRBD1
v_gene: TRBV4-2
abundance: few
j_gene: TRBJ2-7

CDR3aa: CASSGRQVTSTDTQYF
CDR3nt: TGTGCCAGCAGTGGGAGACAGGTGACTAGCACAGATACGCAGTATTTT
d_gene: .
v_gene: TRBV5-4
abundance: .
j_gene: TRBJ2-3